The 19 T cell receptor beta chains presented below share a single source sample, sequenced in a study of CD8 T cells in Susac syndrome. The RNA input was roughly 0.45 to 1 ug, and it was reverse transcribed with random hexamers. TCRdb ran MiXCR on the immunoSEQ multiplex PCR reads and lists one entry per CDR3 protein. Of 40,000 to 60,000 distinct CDR3 sequences listed, roughly 93% are singletons. The sequenced sample consisted of CD8+ T cells from PBMCs. These receptors originate from a human donor with multiple sclerosis.

J is TRBJ2-7 and V is TRBV2; a weak D match, TRBD2 (5 bases). The CDR3 is made up of 14 amino acids. CDR1 SNHLY and CDR2 FYNNEI come from the germline V gene. The V and J ends lost 3 bases and 2 bases respectively, with 11 bases between them. CDR3 sequence: CASSDPSGTYEQYF. The CDR3 nucleotides are TGTGCCAGCAGTGATCCCTCGGGAACCTACGAGCAGTACTTC. Drawing the rest from reference TRBV2 and TRBJ2-7, the complete variable domain is EPEVTQTPSHQVTQMGQEVILRCVPISNHLYFYWYRQILGQKVEFLVSFYNNEISEKSEIFDDQFSVERPDGSNFTLKIRSTKLEDSAMYFCASSDPSGTYEQYFGPGTRLTVT.

This clonotype was found a few times. The chain uses TRBV6-6 and TRBJ1-2; D perhaps matches TRBD1 (5 bases). The V and J ends lost 0 bases and 5 bases respectively, with 10 bases between them. This CDR3 region has 14 residues. The germline V gene encodes CDR1 MNHNY and CDR2 SVGAGI (reference sequence). The CDR3 DNA follows: TGTGCCAGCAGTTACTCGGCCGGGGGGTATGGCTACACCTTC. Translating gives CASSYSAGGYGYTF.

The CDR3 reads CASRKGRSFLAGTEAFF. The CDR3 nucleotides are TGTGCCAGTAGGAAAGGACGGTCTTTTCTTGCTGGCACTGAAGCTTTCTTT. The rearrangement uses TRBV19 and TRBJ1-1; D is unclear. The CDR3 length is 17 residues. The V gene's germline CDR1 is LNHDA and CDR2 SQIVND (reference sequence). Deletions cut 6 bases from V and 4 bases from J, with 24 bases between.

This clonotype came up once. One junction end disagrees with the germline gene, perhaps due to a read error. V usage is TRBV20-1 and J usage is TRBJ2-7, with unresolved D. The length of the CDR3 is 13 residues. Germline CDR1 DFQATT, CDR2 SNEGSKA (reference sequence). CDR3 loop: CSARLPHRAEMSF. DNA for the CDR3: TGCAGTGCTCGCCTGCCACACCGGGCCGAGATGAGCTTC.

CDR3: CASRSMGASNQPQHF. CDR3 nucleotides: TGTGCCAGTAGGAGTATGGGGGCCAGCAATCAGCCCCAGCATTTT. The chain recombines TRBV19 with TRBJ1-5, with D perhaps TRBD1 (6 bases). Between the trimmed V and J ends, which lost 6 bases and 1 base, there was a span of 13 bases. Looked up from germline, CDR1 is LNHDA and CDR2 is SQIVND (reference sequence). The CDR3 contains 15 residues.

The rearrangement links TRBV4-3 to TRBJ2-7, with D perhaps TRBD1 (6 bases). Per germline, CDR1 LGHNA and CDR2 YSLEER. Between the trimmed V and J ends, which lost 3 bases and 3 bases, there was a span of 15 bases. The CDR3 totals 15 residues. The CDR3 DNA reads TGCGCCAGCAGCCAGGAACGGGACACCAGCTACGAGCAGTACTTC. Its translation: CASSQERDTSYEQYF.

V is TRBV29-1 and J is TRBJ2-4; no clear D gene. V was trimmed by 7 bases and J by 0 bases, leaving 13 bases between them. This CDR3 has 14 residues. Germline CDR1 is SQVTM and CDR2 is ANQGSEA. The CDR3 DNA sequence: TGCAGCGCCAGAGTCCCCTTAGCCAAAAACATTCAGTACTTC. Its protein product is CSARVPLAKNIQYF. Using reference TRBV29-1 and TRBJ2-4 for the parts outside the CDR3, the full variable domain is SAVISQKPSRDICQRGTSLTIQCQVDSQVTMMFWYRQQPGQSLTLIATANQGSEATYESGFVIDKFPISRPNLTFSTLTVSNMSPEDSSIYLCSARVPLAKNIQYFGAGTRLSVL.

The chain carries TRBV29-1 and TRBJ1-2; D not resolved. CDR1 is SQVTM, CDR2 ANQGSEA, per germline. The V and J ends lost 5 bases and 2 bases respectively, with 6 bases between them. CDR3 size: 11 residues. DNA for the CDR3: TGCAGCGTTTCCAGAAACTATGGCTACACCTTC. Translated: CSVSRNYGYTF.

The J gene is TRBJ2-1, the V gene TRBV28; TRBD2 matches at 7 bases. Per the germline V gene, CDR1 is MDHEN and CDR2 is SYDVKM. V lost 3 bases, J lost 5 bases, and 7 bases stayed unmatched. This CDR3 contains 15 residues. The CDR3 protein is CASSFRRGSHNEQFF. CDR3 in DNA: TGTGCCAGCAGTTTCAGGCGGGGGTCACACAATGAGCAGTTCTTC. Full variable domain (remainder filled in from reference TRBV28 and TRBJ2-1): DVKVTQSSRYLVKRTGEKVFLECVQDMDHENMFWYRQDPGLGLRLIYFSYDVKMKEKGDIPEGYSVSREKKERFSLILESASTNQTSMYLCASSFRRGSHNEQFFGPGTRLTVL.

V and J are TRBV25-1 and TRBJ2-5, with D maybe TRBD2 (5 bases). Trimming took 7 bases from V and 4 from J, leaving 7 bases between them. Germline values: CDR1 MGHDK, CDR2 SYGVNS. The CDR3 length is 11 residues. CDR3 sequence reads: CASTEGETQYF. The CDR3 coding sequence is TGTGCCAGCACCGAGGGAGAGACCCAGTACTTC.

The gene calls are TRBV19 and TRBJ1-1, with D possibly TRBD1 on 5 matching bases. This CDR3 contains 15 residues. Trimming left V 5 bases short and J 0 bases short, with 13 bases between. From germline, CDR1 is LNHDA and CDR2 SQIVND (reference sequence). The CDR3 region is CASSLSGRLNTEAFF. CDR3 in DNA: TGTGCCAGTAGTTTATCAGGGAGATTGAACACTGAAGCTTTCTTT.

V and J are TRBV13 and TRBJ1-5; 10 bases fit TRBD1. The CDR3 has 16 amino acids. Germline loops: CDR1 PRHDT, CDR2 FYEKMQ (reference sequence). The V segment lost 3 bases and the J segment 7 bases; nucleotides outside the gene matches: 9. CDR3 protein: CASSFGDRGLWQPQHF. Written as DNA, the CDR3 is TGTGCCAGCAGCTTTGGAGACAGGGGGCTTTGGCAGCCCCAGCATTTT.

This clonotype appeared once. The rearrangement uses TRBV13 and TRBJ1-2; a possible D gene is TRBD1 (6 bases). The CDR3 runs to 14 residues. CDR1 and CDR2 from the germline V gene are PRHDT and FYEKMQ (reference sequence). Between the trimmed V and J ends, which lost 0 bases and 4 bases, there was a span of 9 bases. The CDR3 loop is CASSLGYRVYGYTF. CDR3 nucleotide sequence: TGTGCCAGCAGCTTAGGATACAGGGTCTATGGCTACACCTTC.

The V and J genes are TRBV12-3 or TRBV12-4 and TRBJ1-1; D is perhaps TRBD1 (5 bases). V was shortened by 3 bases and J by 2 bases, with 10 bases between the two germline ends. The CDR3 is made up of 14 amino acids. In DNA, the CDR3 is TGTGCCAGCAGTTTTGCCAGGGTCAACACTGAAGCTTTCTTT. Its protein is CASSFARVNTEAFF.

The rearrangement links TRBV7-9 to TRBJ1-4; D not resolved. Germline CDR1 reads SEHNR; CDR2 reads FQNEAQ (reference sequence). This CDR3 region has 16 residues. V lost 5 bases and J 5 bases, leaving 18 bases between the germline ends. The CDR3 here is CASSPPVRTVNEKLFF. The CDR3, as DNA: TGTGCCAGCAGCCCCCCGGTTAGGACGGTGAATGAAAAACTGTTTTTT.

The chain employs TRBV2 and TRBJ2-2; D unclear. CDR1 SNHLY and CDR2 FYNNEI come from the germline V gene. This CDR3 contains 13 residues. Between the trimmed V and J ends, which lost 10 bases and 7 bases, there was a span of 16 bases. The CDR3 loop is CATPGLPGGELFF. The CDR3 DNA is TGTGCCACTCCGGGCCTCCCGGGCGGGGAGCTGTTTTTT.

The J gene is TRBJ2-4, the V gene TRBV29-1; D not certain. Trimming took off 4 bases at V and 4 bases at J, with 11 bases between the two ends. This CDR3 comprises 13 residues. The germline gives CDR1 SQVTM, CDR2 ANQGSEA. CDR3 sequence (DNA): TGCAGCGTTGGTCCAGGTCCAAAAAACATTCAGTACTTC. The encoded protein is CSVGPGPKNIQYF.

The chain carries TRBV4-1 and TRBJ1-5; no firm D call. The germline CDR1 and CDR2 sequences are MGHRA and YSYEKL. V was trimmed by 1 base and J by 7 bases, leaving 8 bases between them. CDR3 size: 13 residues. Here the CDR3 reads CASSQGAHQPQHF. CDR3 DNA sequence: TGCGCCAGCAGCCAAGGGGCTCACCAGCCCCAGCATTTT.

This clonotype was detected once. The chain uses TRBV20-1 and TRBJ2-7; no firm D call. V lost 5 bases and J 0 bases, leaving 14 bases between the germline ends. This CDR3 has 14 amino acids. Looked up from germline, CDR1 is DFQATT and CDR2 is SNEGSKA (reference sequence). CDR3 bases: TGCAGTGCTCGTAACCCCGGTGACTCCTACGAGCAGTACTTC. This gives the protein CSARNPGDSYEQYF.